The present entry profiles one T cell receptor (beta chain) with its context. What it binds is not known. Germline V gene lookup returns CDR1 SEHNR and CDR2 FQNEAQ (reference sequence). The CDR3 loop spans 16 amino acids. V was pared by 1 base and J by 3 bases, with 15 bases between. This sample was included in a study of PD-1 blockade in classical Hodgkin lymphoma. Study conclusions and caveats: Possible causes of repertoire differences, disease activity or prior therapy, remain undefined.

With no exception, relapse followed autologous stem cell transplantation in all patients, and brentuximab vedotin exposure varied. Assay used: immunoSEQ multiplex PCR; TCRdb lists only in-frame clones, some missing. The table includes about 85,000 clones, about nine tenths detected once. This sequence joins TRBV7-9 and TRBJ1-1, with D unclear. This TCR was sampled from a human donor with classical Hodgkin lymphoma. The starting material was peripheral blood mononuclear cells (PBMCs), obtained before the second cycle of nivolumab. CDR3 protein: CASSLGDGSGYTEAFF. The CDR3 DNA reads TGTGCCAGCAGCTTAGGAGACGGGTCGGGGTACACTGAAGCTTTCTTT.